This TCR beta chain appears in the sequencing data of a study of control samples from healthy donors and cancer patients. Profiled with immunoSEQ multiplex PCR; TCRdb holds only in-frame clones, not every one. Altogether some 150,000 clones are present, 75% to 95% being singletons, with the ten largest covering about 3.2%. The germline CDR1 and CDR2 sequences are MNHEY and SMNVEV (reference sequence). This CDR3 comprises 15 residues. Losses at the gene ends were 0 bases for V and 5 bases for J; bases not matched to a gene: 3. Source material: blood. The receptor was derived from a man younger than 40 in good health. The V gene is TRBV27, the J gene TRBJ1-5, with 8 positions matching TRBD1. In nucleotides, the CDR3 is TGTGCCAGCAGTTTATCTCCAGGGGGCCATCAGCCCCAGCATTTT. Its protein is CASSLSPGGHQPQHF.